The entry that follows covers one T cell receptor beta chain sequence. What it binds is unknown. Trimming pared 7 bases from V and 8 bases from J, leaving 17 bases between. The CDR3 contains 13 residues. The germline V gene has CDR1 LNHDA and CDR2 SQIVND (reference sequence). These data are taken from a study of graft-versus-host responses after intestinal transplantation. Across the study: All recipients were transplanted with multivisceral, liver-intestinal, or isolated intestinal grafts. Tacrolimus plus steroids were given to all recipients for roughly 3 years, preceded by anti-thymocyte globulin induction. The study, taken as a whole, reports: The highest levels of circulating GvH clones went along with early declines in HvG clones after transplant. Investigators detected GvH clones in recipient marrow, with some emerging earlier in ileum or blood.

The assay was immunoSEQ multiplex PCR, and TCRdb's table has in-frame clones only and misses some. The data hold around 97,000 clones, with 90% to 95% observed a single time. This receptor was identified in a human donor who was the organ donor for an intestinal transplant. The sequenced sample was unstimulated CD4+ T cells sorted from spleen or lymph node cells, obtained before transplant. The gene calls are TRBV19 and TRBJ1-2; a possible D gene is TRBD1 (6 bases). The CDR3 region has the DNA TGTGCCAGTACCAAGGACAGTATAGGAGGCTACACCTTC. Its protein is CASTKDSIGGYTF.